Below are 29 T cell receptor beta chains sequenced from a single sample in a study of a mutant IDH1 vaccine in newly diagnosed glioma. This sample's time point: week 11, during vaccination. The investigators gave 300 ug of mutant IDH1 20-mer peptide in each vaccine dose, together with topical imiquimod. The data were produced by immunoSEQ multiplex PCR, yet TCRdb's version contains in-frame clones alone and is incomplete. The sample has under 150,000 clones, around 80% seen once. For these receptors, no antigen is known. Here the sequenced sample was PBMCs, taken from a glioma patient whose treatment included an IDH1 peptide vaccine. Source of these receptors: a man aged 40-50 years with glioma.

This clone appeared a single time. V usage is TRBV7-6 and J usage is TRBJ2-2; 10 positions match TRBD2. Germline V lookup: CDR1 SGHVS, CDR2 FNYEAQ. The CDR3 consists of 16 residues. J gave up 4 bases and V 4 bases, and 6 bases lay outside the gene matches. DNA of the CDR3: TGTGCCAGCAGCTCTCCTAGCGGGAGTGGCACCGGGGAGCTGTTTTTT. Translated: CASSSPSGSGTGELFF.

Points on this clone: The sample holds other DNA sequences that translate to the same CDR3. V gene TRBV7-2 combines with J gene TRBJ2-7; D uncertain. This CDR3 comprises 13 residues. CDR1 SGHTA and CDR2 FQGNSA come from the germline V gene. V was cut by 5 bases and J by 4 bases, with 12 bases left in between. The CDR3 bases are TGTGCCAGCAGCCTTCCGACTTTGTACGAGCAGTACTTC. Translated, it gives CASSLPTLYEQYF.

CDR3 residues: CASSRSGLAARTQYF. The DNA of the CDR3 is TGTGCCAGCAGTCGCTCGGGACTAGCGGCACGGACCCAGTACTTC. This sequence joins TRBV28 and TRBJ2-5; 11 nucleotides agree with TRBD2. The CDR3 has 15 residues. Germline-derived CDR1 and CDR2 are MDHEN and SYDVKM. V was clipped by 5 bases and J by 7 bases; unmatched bases: 9.

The chain is built from TRBV28 and TRBJ2-5; TRBD2 matches at 14 bases. CDR1 MDHEN and CDR2 SYDVKM come from the germline V gene. The CDR3 totals 19 residues. V shed 4 bases and J 5 bases; nucleotides not matched to a gene: 15. CDR3 sequence reads: CASSSGTSGSGDPWETQYF. The CDR3 DNA reads TGTGCCAGCAGTTCCGGGACTAGCGGGAGTGGGGACCCATGGGAGACCCAGTACTTC.

The V gene is TRBV4-3, the J gene TRBJ2-7, with D perhaps matching TRBD2 (7 bases). The germline CDR1 and CDR2 sequences are LGHNA and YSLEER. The germline V and J ends were trimmed by 3 bases and 4 bases, with 16 bases remaining between them. The CDR3 loop spans 15 amino acids. The CDR3 sequence is CASSHHGGGGYEQYF. The CDR3 bases are TGCGCCAGCAGCCACCATGGAGGGGGGGGTTACGAGCAGTACTTC.

The chain is built from TRBV9 and TRBJ2-7, with D possibly matching TRBD1 (6 bases). Trimming cost V 4 bases and J 2 bases, with 13 bases left between them. Germline lookup yields CDR1 SGDLS and CDR2 YYNGEE. This CDR3 is built from 14 residues. The CDR3 sequence is CASSFRDTAYEQYF. For the CDR3, the DNA is TGTGCCAGCAGCTTCCGGGACACTGCCTACGAGCAGTACTTC. The whole variable domain, remainder taken from reference TRBV9 and TRBJ2-7, is DSGVTQTPKHLITATGQRVTLRCSPRSGDLSVYWYQQSLDQGLQFLIQYYNGEERAKGNILERFSAQQFPDLHSELNLSSLELGDSALYFCASSFRDTAYEQYFGPGTRLTVT.

The chain joins TRBV7-2 to TRBJ2-1, with D possibly TRBD1 on 6 matching bases. Germline CDR1 and CDR2: SGHTA and FQGNSA. The CDR3 contains 15 residues. V was pared by 2 bases and J by 8 bases, with 16 bases between. CDR3 in DNA: TGTGCCAGCAGCTTAATGACAGGCTTCGGCGATGAGCAGTTCTTC. Residues: CASSLMTGFGDEQFF. Combining the CDR3 with reference TRBV7-2 and TRBJ2-1 gives the whole variable domain GAGVSQSPSNKVTEKGKDVELRCDPISGHTALYWYRQSLGQGLEFLIYFQGNSAPDKSGLPSDRFSAERTGGSVSTLTIQRTQQEDSAVYLCASSLMTGFGDEQFFGPGTRLTVL.

This clone occurred a few times. The V call is TRBV7-2, the J call TRBJ2-7; D gene ambiguous. The V end was cut by 3 bases, the J end by 0 bases, with 6 bases between. Germline CDR1 and CDR2: SGHTA and FQGNSA. The CDR3 length is 13 residues. The CDR3 loop reads CASSFSASYEQYF. CDR3 DNA: TGTGCCAGCAGCTTTAGTGCCTCCTACGAGCAGTACTTC.

The chain has TRBV7-2 and TRBJ1-1; D remains ambiguous. CDR1 SGHTA and CDR2 FQGNSA come from the germline V gene. CDR3 length: 15 amino acids. Trimming cost V 1 base and J 1 base, with 10 bases left between them. The CDR3 DNA reads TGTGCCAGCAGCTTAGGTGGCAGATGGAACACTGAAGCTTTCTTT. Translating gives CASSLGGRWNTEAFF.

The gene calls are TRBV6-5 and TRBJ1-5; no clear D. This CDR3 has 12 amino acids. Trimming stripped 10 bases from V and 1 base from J, with 8 bases between. Per germline, CDR1 MNHEY and CDR2 SVGAGI. The CDR3 DNA is TGTGCCATCGGGGAAAGCAATCAGCCCCAGCATTTT. As protein: CAIGESNQPQHF.

The chain recombines TRBV5-6 with TRBJ2-1, with TRBD1 as a possible D gene (6 bases). Trimming removed 0 bases from V and 4 bases from J, with 14 bases in between. Germline V gene sequence: CDR1 SGHDT, CDR2 YYEEEE. The CDR3 extends over 16 amino acids. The CDR3 reads CASSLVYREDYNEQFF. The DNA of the CDR3 is TGTGCCAGCAGCTTGGTTTACAGGGAAGATTACAATGAGCAGTTCTTC.

The chain combines TRBV7-2 with TRBJ1-2; 10 positions match TRBD1. The germline V gene has CDR1 SGHTA and CDR2 FQGNSA. The ends lost 3 bases at V and 0 bases at J; junction bases unmatched: 7. This CDR3 contains 17 residues. The chain's CDR3 is CASSLTGTGASNYGYTF. The CDR3 bases are TGTGCCAGCAGCTTGACAGGGACAGGGGCGTCTAACTATGGCTACACCTTC.

The chain employs TRBV10-3 and TRBJ2-1, with TRBD1 matching over 10 bases. V was pared by 6 bases and J by 4 bases, with 9 bases of the junction left unmatched. Germline CDR1 is ENHRY and CDR2 is SYGVKD. This CDR3 comprises 16 residues. The chain's CDR3 is CAIRRDRGSGYNEQFF. The CDR3 DNA sequence: TGTGCCATCAGGCGGGACAGGGGATCGGGATACAATGAGCAGTTCTTC.

This chain uses TRBV7-9 with TRBJ2-5, with 15 bases aligning to TRBD2. Trimming removed 5 bases from V and 5 bases from J; junction bases left unmatched: 6. The CDR3 spans 16 residues. CDR1 is SEHNR, CDR2 FQNEAQ, per germline (reference sequence). For the CDR3, the DNA is TGTGCCAGCAGCATAGGGACTAGCGGGGGGAAGGAGACCCAGTACTTC. Encoded protein: CASSIGTSGGKETQYF.

V gene TRBV13 combines with J gene TRBJ2-3, with 8 bases matching TRBD2. The junction had 8 bases not matched to a gene; V was cut back by 3 bases and J by 6 bases. The germline V gene has CDR1 PRHDT and CDR2 FYEKMQ (reference sequence). The length of the CDR3 is 15 residues. The CDR3 coding sequence is TGTGCCAGCAGCTTCTTAGGGCGCGGGGGGGATACGCAGTATTTT. Translating it yields CASSFLGRGGDTQYF.

Here the CDR3 DNA reads TGCGCCAGCAGCCAAGCCGGACTAGTCAGCAATGAGCAGTTCTTC. Translation gives CASSQAGLVSNEQFF. The chain uses TRBV4-3 and TRBJ2-1, with 7 bases fitting TRBD2. V lost 1 base to trimming and J lost 6 bases; unmatched junction nucleotides: 6. This CDR3 spans 15 amino acids. Germline V gene sequence: CDR1 LGHNA, CDR2 YSLEER.

This chain joins TRBV2 and TRBJ2-5; D not resolved. Trimming removed 3 bases from V and 1 base from J, with 12 bases in between. The germline CDR1 and CDR2 sequences are SNHLY and FYNNEI. This CDR3 has 15 residues. CDR3 coding DNA: TGTGCCAGCAGTGAGATGGGCCTATCCCAAGAGACCCAGTACTTC. Encoded protein: CASSEMGLSQETQYF.

This chain links TRBV4-2 with TRBJ1-2; 7 nucleotides line up with TRBD1. CDR3 length: 17 amino acids. Germline-derived CDR1 and CDR2 are LGHNA and YNFKEQ. V lost 4 bases, J lost 8 bases, and 19 bases stayed unmatched. CDR3 loop: CASSRVPGGGNYGGYTF. The CDR3 DNA reads TGTGCCAGCAGCCGGGTCCCAGGGGGTGGGAACTATGGCGGCTACACCTTC.

The rearrangement uses TRBV2 and TRBJ1-6; perhaps TRBD1 as D (5 bases). V lost 5 bases to trimming and J lost 10 bases, with 15 bases between them. The CDR3 has 14 residues. Germline assignment: CDR1 SNHLY and CDR2 FYNNEI. Here the CDR3 DNA reads TGTGCCAGCAGTTCACGACAGTTACCCTCACCCCTCCACTTT. Residues: CASSSRQLPSPLHF.

The CDR3 coding sequence is TGCAGCGTTGTACCCGACAGGGTCCCCTACAATGAGCAGTTCTTC. Translated, it gives CSVVPDRVPYNEQFF. The chain links TRBV29-1 to TRBJ2-1, with TRBD1 identical over 7 bases. V lost 4 bases, J lost 2 bases, and 8 bases stayed unmatched. This CDR3 comprises 15 residues. Germline lookup yields CDR1 SQVTM and CDR2 ANQGSEA.

This clone was detected only a few times. The rearrangement uses TRBV6-4 and TRBJ2-1; 9 bases line up with TRBD2. Germline CDR1 reads MRHNA; CDR2 reads SNTAGT. The CDR3 runs to 20 residues. V was pared by 5 bases and J by 0 bases, with 17 bases of the junction left unmatched. The CDR3 is CASSSKAGTSPLSSYNEQFF. CDR3 DNA: TGTGCCAGCAGTTCTAAGGCCGGGACTAGCCCACTGAGCTCCTACAATGAGCAGTTCTTC.

V and J are TRBV7-6 and TRBJ2-4, with a weak D call TRBD1 (6 bases). Germline V gene lookup returns CDR1 SGHVS and CDR2 FNYEAQ. Trimming took off 5 bases at V and 0 bases at J, with 20 bases between the two ends. This CDR3 is 18 amino acids long. CDR3 bases: TGTGCCAGCAGCGAGCGCCCGACTGGACAGCTAGCCAAAAACATTCAGTACTTC. This sequence encodes CASSERPTGQLAKNIQYF.

CDR3: CASSPEGEREYYEQYF. The CDR3 DNA is TGTGCCAGCAGCCCAGAGGGTGAGCGGGAGTACTACGAGCAGTACTTC. The chain carries TRBV7-8 and TRBJ2-7; 8 positions agree with TRBD2. The germline V gene encodes CDR1 SGHVS and CDR2 FQNEAQ. J lost 3 bases, V lost 5 bases, and 12 bases had no gene match. This CDR3 has 16 residues.

CDR3 in amino acids: CACRDSLSYEQYF. CDR3 DNA: TGTGCCTGTAGAGACAGTCTCTCCTACGAGCAGTACTTC. The J gene is TRBJ2-7, the V gene TRBV30; possibly TRBD1 for D (5 bases). The V and J ends lost 6 bases and 0 bases respectively, with 12 bases between them. Germline loops: CDR1 GTSNPN, CDR2 SVGIG (reference sequence). The CDR3 loop spans 13 amino acids. Full variable domain (remainder filled in from reference TRBV30 and TRBJ2-7): SQTIHQWPATLVQPVGSPLSLECTVEGTSNPNLYWYRQAAGRGLQLLFYSVGIGQISSEVPQNLSASRPQDRQFILSSKKLLLSDSGFYLCACRDSLSYEQYFGPGTRLTVT.

V gene TRBV4-3 combines with J gene TRBJ2-4; D not resolved. Between the trimmed V and J ends, which lost 0 bases and 1 base, there was a span of 7 bases. The length of the CDR3 is 15 residues. Germline-derived CDR1 and CDR2 are LGHNA and YSLEER. The CDR3 coding sequence is TGCGCCAGCAGCCAAGATGACTTGGCCAAAAACATTCAGTACTTC. Its protein product is CASSQDDLAKNIQYF.

This rearrangement joins TRBV7-8 to TRBJ2-3; 11 bases agree with TRBD2. J lost 11 bases, V lost 4 bases, and 8 bases had no gene match. The CDR3 spans 14 residues. Germline lookup yields CDR1 SGHVS and CDR2 FQNEAQ. The CDR3 sequence: CASSWIAGGEMQYF. The DNA of the CDR3 is TGTGCCAGCAGCTGGATAGCGGGAGGGGAAATGCAGTATTTT. Supplemented by reference TRBV7-8 and TRBJ2-3, the full variable domain reads GAGVSQSPRYKVAKRGQDVALRCDPISGHVSLFWYQQALGQGPEFLTYFQNEAQLDKSGLPSDRFFAERPEGSVSTLKIQRTQQEDSAVYLCASSWIAGGEMQYFGPGTRLTVL.

This clone was recorded only once. The gene calls are TRBV7-2 and TRBJ2-5; TRBD1 matches at 7 bases. Germline trimming cut 2 bases from V and 5 bases from J; bases unmatched to any gene: 2. CDR1 and CDR2 (germline): SGHTA, FQGNSA. The CDR3 totals 13 residues. The CDR3 protein is CASSLRQGETQYF. Here the CDR3 DNA reads TGTGCCAGCAGCTTAAGACAGGGCGAGACCCAGTACTTC.

The V gene is TRBV13, the J gene TRBJ2-5; a possible D gene is TRBD2 (5 bases). The length of the CDR3 is 14 residues. Germline CDR1 is PRHDT and CDR2 is FYEKMQ (reference sequence). With 2 bases removed from V and 2 bases from J, the gap between germline ends came to 9 bases. The chain's CDR3 is CASSLRGIQETQYF. The CDR3 DNA sequence: TGTGCCAGCAGCTTAAGAGGGATTCAAGAGACCCAGTACTTC.

The rearrangement links TRBV18 to TRBJ1-5; TRBD1 matches 7 bases. Looked up from germline, CDR1 is KGHSH and CDR2 is LQKENI. V was pared by 6 bases and J by 3 bases, with 11 bases of the junction left unmatched. This CDR3 has 16 residues. The CDR3 region has the DNA TGTGCCAGCTCGTCCACAGGGGATCCCTACAATCAGCCCCAGCATTTT. The encoded protein is CASSSTGDPYNQPQHF.